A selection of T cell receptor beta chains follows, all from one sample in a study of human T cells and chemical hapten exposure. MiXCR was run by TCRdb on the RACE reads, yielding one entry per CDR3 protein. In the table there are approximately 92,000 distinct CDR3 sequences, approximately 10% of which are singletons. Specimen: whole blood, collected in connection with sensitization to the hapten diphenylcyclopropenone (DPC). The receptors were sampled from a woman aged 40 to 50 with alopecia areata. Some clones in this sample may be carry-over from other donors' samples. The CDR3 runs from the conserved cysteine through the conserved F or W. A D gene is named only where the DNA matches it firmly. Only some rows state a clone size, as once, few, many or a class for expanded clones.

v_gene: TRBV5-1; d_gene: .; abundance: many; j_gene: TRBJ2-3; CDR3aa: CASSLDSLAHGYF; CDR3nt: TGCGCCAGCAGCTTGGATTCCCTCGCCCATGGGTATTTT
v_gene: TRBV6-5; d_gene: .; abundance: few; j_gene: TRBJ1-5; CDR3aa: CASGGGQPQHF; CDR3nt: TGTGCCAGCGGGGGGGGTCAGCCCCAGCATTTT
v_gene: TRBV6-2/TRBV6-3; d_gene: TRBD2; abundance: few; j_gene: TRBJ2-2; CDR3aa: CASSYAGLAENTGELFF; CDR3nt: TGTGCCAGCAGTTACGCCGGACTAGCGGAAAACACCGGGGAGCTGTTTTTT
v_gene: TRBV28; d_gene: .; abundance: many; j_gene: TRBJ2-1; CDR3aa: CASRLRLEQFF; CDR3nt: TGTGCCAGCAGGCTCCGATTGGAGCAGTTCTTC
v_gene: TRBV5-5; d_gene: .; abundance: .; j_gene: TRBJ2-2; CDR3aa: CASSRGADGELFF; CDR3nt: TGTGCCAGCAGCCGGGGGGCGGACGGGGAGCTGTTTTTT
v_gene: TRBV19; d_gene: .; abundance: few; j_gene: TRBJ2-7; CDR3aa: CASSMESRGPYEQYF; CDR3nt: TGTGCCAGTAGTATGGAATCACGGGGGCCCTACGAGCAGTACTTC
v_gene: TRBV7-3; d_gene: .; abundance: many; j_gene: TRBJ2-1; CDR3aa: CASSLTRDSHEQFF; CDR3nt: TGTGCCAGCAGCTTAACAAGAGACTCCCATGAGCAGTTCTTC
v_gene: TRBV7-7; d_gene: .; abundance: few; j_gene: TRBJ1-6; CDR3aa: CASILALQSGTWASPLHF; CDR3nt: TGTGCTAGCATCTTAGCACTACAATCCGGGACCTGGGCTTCACCCCTCCACTTT
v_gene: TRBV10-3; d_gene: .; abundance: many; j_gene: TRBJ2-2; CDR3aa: CAISEEGYTGELFF; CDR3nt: TGTGCCATCAGTGAAGAGGGGTACACCGGGGAGCTGTTTTTT
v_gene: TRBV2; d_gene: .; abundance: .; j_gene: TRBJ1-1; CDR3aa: CASSRGRNTEAFF; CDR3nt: TGTGCCAGCTCCCGCGGAAGGAACACTGAAGCTTTCTTT
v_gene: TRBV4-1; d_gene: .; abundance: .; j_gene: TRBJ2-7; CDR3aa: CASSQDRTCGVKSVYEQYF; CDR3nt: TGCGCCAGCAGCCAAGACCGGACGTGCGGGGTGAAATCTGTCTACGAGCAGTACTTC
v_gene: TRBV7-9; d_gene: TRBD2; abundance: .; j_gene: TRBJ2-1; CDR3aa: CASSPTLAVYNEQFF; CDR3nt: TGTGCCAGCAGCCCTACTCTAGCGGTCTACAATGAGCAGTTCTTC
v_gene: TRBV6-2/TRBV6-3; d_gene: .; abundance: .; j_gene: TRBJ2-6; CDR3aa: CASSYSRSSGANVLTF; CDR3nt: TGTGCCAGCAGTTATTCCAGGTCCTCTGGGGCCAACGTCCTGACTTTC
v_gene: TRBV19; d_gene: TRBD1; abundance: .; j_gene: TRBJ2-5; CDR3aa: CASTGGETRYF; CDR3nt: TGTGCCAGTACAGGGGGCGAGACCCGGTACTTC
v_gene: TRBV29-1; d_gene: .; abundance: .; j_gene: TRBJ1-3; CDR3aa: CSGATVSGNTIYF; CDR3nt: TGCAGCGGCGCCACAGTCTCTGGAAACACCATATATTTT
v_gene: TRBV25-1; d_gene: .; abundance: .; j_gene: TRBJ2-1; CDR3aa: CAHGDMYNEQFF; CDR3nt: TGTGCCCACGGGGACATGTACAATGAGCAGTTCTTC
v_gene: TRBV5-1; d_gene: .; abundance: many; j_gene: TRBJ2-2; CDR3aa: CASSLPPPNTGELFF; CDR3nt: TGCGCCAGCAGCTTGCCCCCCCCGAACACCGGGGAGCTGTTTTTT
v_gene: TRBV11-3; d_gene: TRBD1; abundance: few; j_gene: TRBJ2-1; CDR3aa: CASSLDFRTGQFF; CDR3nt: TGTGCCAGCAGCTTAGATTTCCGGACAGGCCAGTTCTTC
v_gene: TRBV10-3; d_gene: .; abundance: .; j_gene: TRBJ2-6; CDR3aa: CAISEAPGGAGANVLTF; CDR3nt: TGTGCCATCAGTGAGGCCCCCGGAGGAGCTGGGGCCAACGTCCTGACTTTC
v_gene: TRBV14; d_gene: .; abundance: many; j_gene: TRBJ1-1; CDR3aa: CASSPHDGNTEAFF; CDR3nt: TGTGCCAGCAGCCCTCACGACGGGAACACTGAAGCTTTCTTT
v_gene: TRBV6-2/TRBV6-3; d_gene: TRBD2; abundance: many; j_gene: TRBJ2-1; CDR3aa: CASSLTSGGAFYNEQFF; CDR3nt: TGTGCCAGCAGTTTAACTAGCGGGGGGGCTTTCTACAATGAGCAGTTCTTC
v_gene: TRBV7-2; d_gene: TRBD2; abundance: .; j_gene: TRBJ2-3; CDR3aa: CASSLAGTSGPDTQYF; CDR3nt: TGTGCCAGCAGCTTGGCTGGGACTAGCGGCCCAGATACGCAGTATTTT
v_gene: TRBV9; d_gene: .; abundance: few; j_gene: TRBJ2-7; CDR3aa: CASSVGVSSSYEQYF; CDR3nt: TGTGCCAGCAGCGTAGGGGTTAGTAGCTCCTACGAGCAGTACTTC
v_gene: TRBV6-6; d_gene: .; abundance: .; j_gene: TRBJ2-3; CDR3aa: CASSYGGLGTDTQYF; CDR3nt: TGTGCCAGCAGTTACGGTGGGCTCGGCACAGATACGCAGTATTTT
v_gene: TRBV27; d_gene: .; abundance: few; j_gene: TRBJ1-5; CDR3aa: CASSFGQGVNQPQHF; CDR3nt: TGTGCCAGCAGTTTTGGTCAGGGAGTCAATCAGCCCCAGCATTTT
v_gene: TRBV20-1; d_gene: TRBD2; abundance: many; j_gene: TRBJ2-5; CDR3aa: CSALLAGGQETQYF; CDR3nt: TGCAGTGCCCTTCTGGCGGGGGGCCAAGAGACCCAGTACTTC
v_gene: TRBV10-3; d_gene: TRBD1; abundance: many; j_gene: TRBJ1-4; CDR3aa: CAIRPQGTANEKLFF; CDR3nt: TGTGCCATCAGGCCACAGGGGACGGCTAATGAAAAACTGTTTTTT
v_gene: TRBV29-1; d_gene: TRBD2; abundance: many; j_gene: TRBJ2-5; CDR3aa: CSVGAGYQETQYF; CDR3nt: TGCAGCGTTGGAGCGGGGTACCAAGAGACCCAGTACTTC
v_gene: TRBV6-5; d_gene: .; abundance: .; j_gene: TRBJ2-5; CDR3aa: CAGSYSAGYAETQYF; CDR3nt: TGTGCCGGCAGTTACTCCGCGGGGTATGCAGAGACCCAGTACTTC
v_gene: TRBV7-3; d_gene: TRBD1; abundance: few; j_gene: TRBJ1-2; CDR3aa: CASSLQQGSVYGYTF; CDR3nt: TGTGCCAGCAGCCTACAACAGGGGTCAGTCTATGGCTACACCTTC
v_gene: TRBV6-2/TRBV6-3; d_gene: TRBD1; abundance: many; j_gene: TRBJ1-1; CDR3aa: CASSYDRVQYSTEAFF; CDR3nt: TGTGCCAGCAGTTACGACAGGGTACAATATAGCACTGAAGCTTTCTTT
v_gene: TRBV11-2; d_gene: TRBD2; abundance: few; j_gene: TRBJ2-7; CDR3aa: CASSLSGGPPLVF; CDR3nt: TGTGCCAGCAGTCTTAGCGGGGGGCCCCCCCTAGTCTTC
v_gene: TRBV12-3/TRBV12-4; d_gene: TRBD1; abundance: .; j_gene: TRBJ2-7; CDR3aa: CASSLEGTGNYEQYF; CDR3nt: TGTGCCAGCAGTTTAGAGGGGACAGGCAACTACGAGCAGTACTTC
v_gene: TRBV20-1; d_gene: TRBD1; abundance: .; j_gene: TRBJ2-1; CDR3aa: CSARTGTGTYNEQFF; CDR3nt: TGCAGTGCTAGAACCGGGACAGGGACCTACAATGAGCAGTTCTTC
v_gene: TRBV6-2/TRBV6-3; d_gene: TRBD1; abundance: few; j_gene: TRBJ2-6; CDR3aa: CASSAGLGGQDTAGANVLTF; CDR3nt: TGTGCCAGCTCGGCGGGATTAGGGGGACAGGATACAGCTGGGGCCAACGTCCTGACTTTC
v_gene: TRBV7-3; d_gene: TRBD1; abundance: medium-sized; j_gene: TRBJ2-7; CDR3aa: CASSPSGTVAYEQYF; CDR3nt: TGTGCCAGCAGCCCATCAGGGACAGTGGCCTACGAGCAGTACTTC
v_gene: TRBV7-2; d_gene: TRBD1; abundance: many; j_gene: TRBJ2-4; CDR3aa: CASRTRQGGRNNIQYF; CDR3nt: TGTGCCAGCAGGACCAGACAGGGCGGTCGGAATAACATTCAGTACTTC
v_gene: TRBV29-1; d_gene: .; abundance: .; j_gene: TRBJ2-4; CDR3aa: CSVEWYKNIQYF; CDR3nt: TGCAGCGTTGAATGGTACAAAAACATTCAGTACTTC
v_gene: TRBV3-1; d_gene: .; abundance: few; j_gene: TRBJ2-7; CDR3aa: CASSQTRDGQVYF; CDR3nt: TGTGCCAGCAGCCAAACCCGGGACGGCCAGGTGTACTTC
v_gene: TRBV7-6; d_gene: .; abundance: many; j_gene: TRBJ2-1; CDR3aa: CASSSTDRRGYNEQFF; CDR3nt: TGTGCCAGCAGCTCGACGGACCGCCGGGGTTACAATGAGCAGTTCTTC
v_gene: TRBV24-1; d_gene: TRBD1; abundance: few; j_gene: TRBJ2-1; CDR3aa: CATSDLRGTGQVGEQFF; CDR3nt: TGTGCCACCAGTGATTTGAGGGGGACAGGGCAGGTAGGGGAGCAGTTCTTC
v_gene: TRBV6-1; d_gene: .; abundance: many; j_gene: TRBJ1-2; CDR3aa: CASPGQNYGYTF; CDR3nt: TGTGCCAGCCCTGGACAGAACTATGGCTACACCTTC
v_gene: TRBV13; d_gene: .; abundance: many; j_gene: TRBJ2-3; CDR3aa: CASSPGAGGTDTQYF; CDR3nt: TGTGCCAGCAGCCCCGGAGCAGGGGGGACAGATACGCAGTATTTT
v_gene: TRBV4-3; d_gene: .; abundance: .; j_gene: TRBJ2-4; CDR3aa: CASSQDNRLAKNIQYF; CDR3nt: TGCGCCAGCAGCCAAGATAATCGCCTAGCCAAAAACATTCAGTACTTC
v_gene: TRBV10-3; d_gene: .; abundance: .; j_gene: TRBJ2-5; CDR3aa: CAISSGTTQETQYF; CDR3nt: TGTGCCATCAGCTCCGGGACCACCCAAGAGACCCAGTACTTC
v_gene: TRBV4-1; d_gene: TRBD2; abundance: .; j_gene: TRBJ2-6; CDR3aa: CASSQLAGESGANVLTF; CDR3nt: TGCGCCAGCAGCCAATTGGCGGGAGAATCGGGGGCCAACGTCCTGACTTTC
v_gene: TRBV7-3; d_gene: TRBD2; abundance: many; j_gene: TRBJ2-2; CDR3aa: CASSLPGGTGELFF; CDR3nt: TGTGCCAGCAGCTTACCGGGGGGCACCGGGGAGCTGTTTTTT
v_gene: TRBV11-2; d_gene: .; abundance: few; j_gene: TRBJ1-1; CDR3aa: CASSPRERVGEAFF; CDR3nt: TGTGCCAGCAGCCCCCGCGAGAGGGTTGGTGAAGCTTTCTTT
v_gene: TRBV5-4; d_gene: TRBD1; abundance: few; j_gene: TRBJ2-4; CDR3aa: CASSPGQPMGAKNIQYF; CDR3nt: TGTGCCAGCAGCCCGGGACAGCCAATGGGAGCCAAAAACATTCAGTACTTC
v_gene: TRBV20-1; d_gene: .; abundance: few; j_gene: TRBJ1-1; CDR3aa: CSASPNRMNTEAFF; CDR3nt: TGCAGTGCTAGTCCTAACAGGATGAACACTGAAGCTTTCTTT
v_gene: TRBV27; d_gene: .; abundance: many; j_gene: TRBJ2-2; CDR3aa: CASSLGSWGVTGELFF; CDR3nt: TGTGCCAGCAGTTTAGGGTCGTGGGGGGTCACCGGGGAGCTGTTTTTT